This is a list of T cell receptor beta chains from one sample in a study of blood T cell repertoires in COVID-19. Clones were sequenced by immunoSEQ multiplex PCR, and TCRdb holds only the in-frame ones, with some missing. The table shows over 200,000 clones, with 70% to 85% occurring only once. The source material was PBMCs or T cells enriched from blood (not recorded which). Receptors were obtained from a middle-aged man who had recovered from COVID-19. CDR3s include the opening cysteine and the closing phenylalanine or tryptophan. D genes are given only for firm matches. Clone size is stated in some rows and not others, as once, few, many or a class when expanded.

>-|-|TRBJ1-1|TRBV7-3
CASSSGGNTEAFF
TGTGCCAGCAGCTCCGGGGGGAACACTGAAGCTTTCTTT
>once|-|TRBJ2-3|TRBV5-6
CASSLGHGADTQYF
TGTGCCAGCAGCCTAGGACATGGCGCGGATACGCAGTATTTT
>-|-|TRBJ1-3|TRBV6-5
CASSYSGGVAGNTIYF
TGTGCCAGCAGTTACTCGGGGGGGGTCGCTGGAAACACCATATATTTT
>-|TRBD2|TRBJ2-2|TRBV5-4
CASSSAGTLAGPELFF
TGTGCCAGCAGCTCGGCCGGGACCCTAGCGGGGCCGGAGCTGTTTTTT
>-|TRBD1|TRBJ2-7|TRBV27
CASSLSWDRPYEQYF
TGTGCCAGCAGTTTATCGTGGGACAGGCCCTACGAGCAGTACTTC
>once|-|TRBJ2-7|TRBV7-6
CASSARDSRYSYEQYF
TGTGCCAGCAGCGCCAGGGACTCCCGTTACTCCTACGAGCAGTACTTC
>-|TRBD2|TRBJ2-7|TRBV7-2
CASSPGGALTYEQYF
TGTGCCAGCAGTCCGGGAGGGGCTCTAACCTACGAGCAGTACTTC
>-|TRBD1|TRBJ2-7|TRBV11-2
CASSLGTAYEQYF
TGTGCCAGCAGCTTGGGGACAGCCTACGAGCAGTACTTC
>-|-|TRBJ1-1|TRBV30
CAWSVISNTEAFF
TGTGCCTGGAGTGTAATTAGTAACACTGAAGCTTTCTTT
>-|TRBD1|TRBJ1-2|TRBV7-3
CASSLGQGAGYTF
TGTGCCAGCAGCTTAGGACAGGGGGCAGGCTACACCTTC
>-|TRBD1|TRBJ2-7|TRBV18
CASNGQGANEQYF
TGTGCCAGCAACGGACAGGGGGCAAACGAGCAGTACTTC
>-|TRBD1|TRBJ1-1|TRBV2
CASSDGTGPFNTEAFF
TGTGCCAGCAGTGATGGGACAGGTCCTTTCAACACTGAAGCTTTCTTT
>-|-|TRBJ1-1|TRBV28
CASIGARRAFF
TGTGCCAGCATTGGGGCTCGTAGAGCTTTCTTT
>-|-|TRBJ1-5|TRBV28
CASSITGPYSNQPQHF
TGTGCCAGCAGTATAACAGGGCCTTATAGCAATCAGCCCCAGCATTTT
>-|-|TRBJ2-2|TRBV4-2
CASSQGPKHRRTGELFF
TGTGCCAGCAGCCAAGGTCCGAAGCACCGGCGGACCGGGGAGCTGTTTTTT
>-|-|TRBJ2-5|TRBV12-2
CASRPDCSQETQYF
TGTGCAAGTCGGCCAGACTGTTCCCAAGAGACCCAGTACTTC
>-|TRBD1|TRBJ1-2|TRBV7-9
CASSLGTGSNYGYTF
TGTGCCAGCAGCTTAGGGACAGGGTCTAACTATGGCTACACCTTC
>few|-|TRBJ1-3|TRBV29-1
CSVERDPGNTIYF
TGCAGCGTTGAGCGGGACCCTGGAAACACCATATATTTT
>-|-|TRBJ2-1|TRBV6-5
CASSYRDGEVYNEQFF
TGTGCCAGCAGTTACCGGGACGGGGAGGTATACAATGAGCAGTTCTTC
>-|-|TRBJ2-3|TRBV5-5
CASSFSATDTQYF
TGTGCCAGCAGCTTTTCCGCGACAGATACGCAGTATTTT
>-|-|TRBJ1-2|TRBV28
CASSGTNYGYTF
TGTGCCAGCAGCGGGACTAACTATGGCTACACCTTC
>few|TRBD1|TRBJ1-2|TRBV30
CAWSKHGTGYGYTF
TGTGCCTGGAGTAAACACGGGACAGGGTATGGCTACACCTTC
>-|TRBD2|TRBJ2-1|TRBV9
CASSWSGGAFNEQFF
TGTGCCAGCAGCTGGAGCGGGGGGGCCTTCAATGAGCAGTTCTTC
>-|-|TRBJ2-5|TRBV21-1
CASSKGESREETQYF
TGTGCCAGCAGCAAAGGGGAGTCCAGAGAAGAGACCCAGTACTTC
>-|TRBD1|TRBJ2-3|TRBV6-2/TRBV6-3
CASSYEGASDTQYF
TGTGCCAGCAGTTACGAGGGGGCGTCAGATACGCAGTATTTT